This TCR beta chain was retrieved from a study of T cells in Graves' hyperthyroidism and ophthalmopathy. Trimming left V 1 base short and J 3 bases short, with 16 bases between. CDR1 and CDR2 (germline): SGHTA, FQGNSA. This CDR3 is built from 16 residues. Using RNA transcripts as the source, TCR beta CDR3 regions were amplified. RT-PCR in the first round (using the HTBI primer set) targeted the TCR CDR3. TCRdb passed the multiplex PCR reads through MiXCR, listing each CDR3 protein once. The table lists 140,000 or so distinct CDR3 sequences, roughly a fifth of them singletons, with around 69% in the top ten.

The sample consisted of blood. This TCR was sampled from a woman between 45 and 60 years old with Graves' hyperthyroidism that later progressed to Graves' ophthalmopathy. The chain employs TRBV7-2 and TRBJ2-7, with a weak D call TRBD2 (7 bases). CDR3: CASSLDDWGGGYEQYF. The CDR3 DNA sequence: TGTGCCAGCAGCTTAGATGATTGGGGAGGGGGCTACGAGCAGTACTTC. Drawing the rest from reference TRBV7-2 and TRBJ2-7, the complete variable domain is GAGVSQSPSNKVTEKGKDVELRCDPISGHTALYWYRQSLGQGLEFLIYFQGNSAPDKSGLPSDRFSAERTGGSVSTLTIQRTQQEDSAVYLCASSLDDWGGGYEQYFGPGTRLTVT.